The 3 T cell receptor beta chains below come from one sample, sequenced in a study of blood T cell repertoires in COVID-19. Here immunoSEQ multiplex PCR was the method, and the copy in TCRdb shows in-frame clones only, minus some. The data hold about 260,000 clones, with approximately 88% observed a single time. The sample was PBMCs or T cells enriched from blood (not recorded which). The source is a woman in her thirties or forties who had been exposed to COVID-19.

V and J are TRBV28 and TRBJ2-3, with 10 bases identical to TRBD1. The V gene's germline CDR1 is MDHEN and CDR2 SYDVKM. Trimming cost V 3 bases and J 3 bases; bases outside gene matches: 6. CDR3 length: 16 amino acids. DNA for the CDR3: TGTGCCAGCAGTTTCCTCGGGACAGGGGTTACAGATACGCAGTATTTT. Its protein is CASSFLGTGVTDTQYF.

The rearrangement links TRBV24-1 to TRBJ1-4; maybe TRBD1 (6 bases). V gave up 7 bases and J gave up 6 bases, with 11 bases separating them. The CDR3 covers 13 residues. Looked up from germline, CDR1 is KGHDR and CDR2 is SFDVKD. Written as DNA, the CDR3 is TGTGCCACCAGGGGGGCGTCGGATGAAAAACTGTTTTTT. Protein: CATRGASDEKLFF.

A few counts support this clone. The gene calls are TRBV19 and TRBJ1-2; D is perhaps TRBD1 (6 bases). The germline gives CDR1 LNHDA, CDR2 SQIVND (reference sequence). This CDR3 contains 15 residues. Trimming took off 6 bases at V and 4 bases at J, with 18 bases between the two ends. The chain's CDR3 is CASRDWTAVGYGYTF. CDR3 DNA: TGTGCCAGTAGGGACTGGACAGCGGTGGGCTATGGCTACACCTTC.